Below, 27 T cell receptor beta chains from the same sample are listed, as sequenced in a study of blood T cell repertoires in COVID-19. Data came from immunoSEQ multiplex PCR; TCRdb stores just in-frame clones and leaves some out. The table includes more than 200,000 clones, about nine tenths detected once. The specimen was PBMCs or T cells enriched from blood (not recorded which). All receptors come from a man under 40 in a cohort exposed to, infected with or recovered from COVID-19 (not recorded which).

This clone was counted a single time. The chain couples TRBV3-1 (or the pseudogene TRBV3-2) to TRBJ2-2, with 12 bases fitting TRBD2. This CDR3 contains 17 residues. CDR1 and CDR2 (germline): LGHDT, YNNKEL (reference sequence). V lost 0 bases to trimming and J lost 4 bases; unmatched junction nucleotides: 3. The CDR3 spells CASSQDTLAGGTGELFF. As DNA, the CDR3 is TGTGCCAGCAGCCAAGACACACTAGCGGGAGGCACCGGGGAGCTGTTTTTT.

The V gene is TRBV7-2, the J gene TRBJ1-2; D uncertain. Germline loops: CDR1 SGHTA, CDR2 FQGNSA. V gave up 5 bases and J gave up 2 bases, with 9 bases separating them. This CDR3 has 13 residues. For the CDR3, the DNA is TGTGCCAGCAGCCCCGAGGTGAACTATGGCTACACCTTC. This translates into CASSPEVNYGYTF.

This chain joins TRBV19 and TRBJ1-2; 9 positions match TRBD1. The junction had 8 bases not matched to a gene; V was cut back by 7 bases and J by 5 bases. Germline assignment: CDR1 LNHDA and CDR2 SQIVND (reference sequence). The CDR3 has 14 residues. CDR3 bases: TGTGCCAGTATAAGGACAGGGGTTGATTATGGCTACACCTTC. This translates into CASIRTGVDYGYTF.

This chain links TRBV6-2 or TRBV6-3 with TRBJ2-7; 13 bases line up with TRBD2. The germline gives CDR1 MNHEY, CDR2 SVGEGT. CDR3 length: 17 residues. With 2 bases clipped from V and 4 bases from J, the junction kept 8 bases outside the gene matches. The CDR3 reads CASSYPSGTSGIYEQYF. In DNA, the CDR3 is TGTGCCAGCAGTTACCCGTCAGGGACTAGCGGGATTTACGAGCAGTACTTC.

V gene TRBV27 combines with J gene TRBJ2-7; no clear D. The CDR3 has 14 amino acids. Trimming cost V 6 bases and J 5 bases, with 17 bases left between them. Germline V gives CDR1 MNHEY, CDR2 SMNVEV (reference sequence). The chain's CDR3 is CASSYSRVANEQYF. The DNA of the CDR3 is TGTGCCAGCAGCTACTCTAGAGTTGCGAACGAGCAGTACTTC.

The chain joins TRBV19 to TRBJ1-2; D remains ambiguous. Germline V gives CDR1 LNHDA, CDR2 SQIVND (reference sequence). This CDR3 has 15 amino acids. Trimming removed 3 bases from V and 3 bases from J, with 14 bases in between. CDR3 DNA: TGTGCCAGTAGTATTAACTTCAGGTTGCACTATGGCTACACCTTC. Its protein product is CASSINFRLHYGYTF.

V usage is TRBV19 and J usage is TRBJ1-2; 7 positions agree with TRBD1. J gave up 8 bases and V 4 bases, and 7 bases lay outside the gene matches. Germline V gene lookup returns CDR1 LNHDA and CDR2 SQIVND (reference sequence). This CDR3 spans 13 amino acids. The CDR3 here is CASSTDRVGGYTF. The CDR3 DNA is TGTGCCAGTAGTACCGACAGGGTAGGAGGCTACACCTTC.

The V and J genes are TRBV6-6 and TRBJ1-4, with TRBD1 as a possible D gene (5 bases). There are 18 residues in the CDR3. Germline V CDR1 and CDR2: MNHNY, SVGAGI (reference sequence). V lost 5 bases to trimming and J lost 2 bases, with 21 bases between them. This CDR3 reads CASSPSVRVRRTNEKLFF. In DNA, the CDR3 is TGTGCCAGCAGTCCGTCGGTCAGGGTACGACGGACTAATGAAAAACTGTTTTTT.

The chain carries TRBV19 and TRBJ2-7; D is possibly TRBD1 (5 bases). Trimming cost V 4 bases and J 4 bases, with 8 bases left between them. The CDR3 spans 12 residues. Germline CDR1 reads LNHDA; CDR2 reads SQIVND (reference sequence). This CDR3 reads CASSTSGYEQYF. The CDR3 coding sequence is TGTGCCAGTAGTACCTCAGGGTACGAGCAGTACTTC.

This clone appeared once. This chain links TRBV5-1 with TRBJ1-2; D gene uncertain. Germline V gene data show CDR1 as SGHRS and CDR2 as YFSETQ. The V end was cut by 3 bases, the J end by 7 bases, with 28 bases between. The CDR3 has 18 amino acids. CDR3 sequence reads: CASSYSGTFRNYGGGYTF. CDR3 coding DNA: TGCGCCAGCAGCTACAGCGGTACTTTCCGAAACTATGGAGGTGGCTACACCTTC. Filled out from reference TRBV5-1 and TRBJ1-2, the complete variable domain reads KAGVTQTPRYLIKTRGQQVTLSCSPISGHRSVSWYQQTPGQGLQFLFEYFSETQRNKGNFPGRFSGRQFSNSRSEMNVSTLELGDSALYLCASSYSGTFRNYGGGYTFGSGTRLTVV.

About this clone itself: This same CDR3 is encoded by further DNA sequences in the sample. The chain uses TRBV12-5 and TRBJ1-1; D is uncertain. The CDR3 totals 12 residues. Germline lookup yields CDR1 LGHNT and CDR2 FRNRAP. Trimming stripped 6 bases from V and 5 bases from J, with 10 bases between. CDR3 in DNA: TGTGCTAGTGGCTTTCGTAATACTGAAGCTTTCTTT. It codes for CASGFRNTEAFF.

The count of this clone is one. This chain joins TRBV28 and TRBJ1-2; D is perhaps TRBD1 (5 bases). The V and J ends lost 5 bases and 2 bases respectively, with 15 bases between them. Looked up from germline, CDR1 is MDHEN and CDR2 is SYDVKM. The CDR3 covers 15 residues. CDR3: CASSPPGQGNYGYTF. CDR3 nucleotide sequence: TGTGCCAGCAGTCCTCCCGGGCAGGGCAACTATGGCTACACCTTC.

V usage is TRBV4-2 and J usage is TRBJ2-4; 9 bases line up with TRBD1. Germline V gene data show CDR1 as LGHNA and CDR2 as YNFKEQ. This CDR3 region has 15 residues. Trimming cost V 0 bases and J 8 bases; bases outside gene matches: 5. CDR3 sequence: CASSQERTGDHIQYF. CDR3 in DNA: TGTGCCAGCAGCCAAGAAAGGACAGGGGACCACATTCAGTACTTC.

The CDR3 region is CASSLAGVEETQYF. CDR3 coding DNA: TGCGCCAGCAGCTTGGCGGGAGTTGAAGAGACCCAGTACTTC. V gene TRBV5-1 combines with J gene TRBJ2-5; possible D gene TRBD2, 6 bases. This CDR3 spans 14 amino acids. Germline V CDR1 and CDR2: SGHRS, YFSETQ. Deletions cut 0 bases from V and 3 bases from J, with 9 bases between.

This chain links TRBV6-1 with TRBJ2-1; D might be TRBD2 (6 bases). V lost 0 bases, J lost 8 bases, and 11 bases lay in between. The CDR3 loop spans 14 amino acids. The germline V gene has CDR1 MNHNS and CDR2 SASEGT. CDR3: CASSEAGRKDEQFF. The CDR3 DNA reads as TGTGCCAGCAGTGAAGCGGGGAGGAAGGATGAGCAGTTCTTC.

This chain links TRBV18 with TRBJ2-2; 10 nucleotides match TRBD2. The CDR3 runs 19 residues. Germline V CDR1 and CDR2: KGHSH, LQKENI. V dropped 8 bases and J dropped 1; count of bases not matched to a gene: 16. CDR3 nucleotides: TGTGCCAGCCAAGAGGGGCGGTCAATAGCGGGAGGGAACACCGGGGAGCTGTTTTTT. Its translation is CASQEGRSIAGGNTGELFF.

The rearrangement links TRBV6-1 to TRBJ2-7, with TRBD2 matching over 13 bases. The germline V gene has CDR1 MNHNS and CDR2 SASEGT. The junction had 5 bases not matched to a gene; V was cut back by 3 bases and J by 3 bases. The CDR3 length is 16 residues. In DNA, the CDR3 is TGTGCCAGCAGTGACTTGGGACTAGCGGGGAACTACGAGCAGTACTTC. Protein: CASSDLGLAGNYEQYF.

V gene TRBV27 combines with J gene TRBJ2-7; 7 bases line up with TRBD1. The CDR3 has 13 amino acids. The V gene's germline CDR1 is MNHEY and CDR2 SMNVEV (reference sequence). The V gene end was trimmed by 5 bases and the J gene end by 4 bases; junction bases not matched to a gene: 5. The CDR3 bases are TGTGCCAGCAGTATCCTCAGGGGGTACGAGCAGTACTTC. Translated: CASSILRGYEQYF.

The V and J genes are TRBV5-4 and TRBJ1-4; weak D call: TRBD1 (5 bases). V was clipped by 4 bases and J by 4 bases, with 17 bases between them. CDR1 is SGHNT, CDR2 YYREEE, per germline (reference sequence). The CDR3 has 16 amino acids. DNA of the CDR3: TGTGCCAGCAGCACCACAGACAGCCGTTATAATGAAAAACTGTTTTTT. Protein sequence: CASSTTDSRYNEKLFF.

V usage is TRBV5-5 and J usage is TRBJ2-1; possible D gene TRBD2, 6 bases. Germline assignment: CDR1 SGHKS and CDR2 YYEKEE (reference sequence). The germline V and J ends were trimmed by 0 bases and 0 bases, with 19 bases remaining between them. The CDR3 consists of 19 residues. The chain's CDR3 is CASSLDGAGRFSSYNEQFF. As DNA, the CDR3 is TGTGCCAGCAGCTTGGACGGGGCCGGGAGATTCAGCTCCTACAATGAGCAGTTCTTC. Looking up the rest from reference TRBV5-5 and TRBJ2-1 gives the full variable domain: DAGVTQSPTHLIKTRGQQVTLRCSPISGHKSVSWYQQVLGQGPQFIFQYYEKEERGRGNFPDRFSARQFPNYSSELNVNALLLGDSALYLCASSLDGAGRFSSYNEQFFGPGTRLTVL.

The chain couples TRBV27 to TRBJ2-7; a possible D gene is TRBD2 (5 bases). CDR1 MNHEY and CDR2 SMNVEV come from the germline V gene (reference sequence). The CDR3 loop spans 14 amino acids. V was clipped by 3 bases and J by 2 bases, with 11 bases between them. This CDR3 is CASSLRRAPYEQYF. CDR3 sequence (DNA): TGTGCCAGCAGTTTGAGGCGGGCCCCCTACGAGCAGTACTTC.

To note about this clone: Additional DNA sequences in this sample encode the identical CDR3. The chain links TRBV7-2 to TRBJ2-7, with 14 positions matching TRBD2. The J segment lost 2 bases and the V segment lost 3 bases, leaving 0 bases of the junction unmatched. The germline V gene encodes CDR1 SGHTA and CDR2 FQGNSA. There are 15 residues in the CDR3. DNA of the CDR3: TGTGCCAGCAGCTTGGGACTAGCGGGGGCCTACGAGCAGTACTTC. This translates into CASSLGLAGAYEQYF.

The J gene is TRBJ2-5, the V gene TRBV29-1; 9 bases agree with TRBD2. Germline V gene sequence: CDR1 SQVTM, CDR2 ANQGSEA. The CDR3 has 11 amino acids. The ends lost 8 bases at V and 14 bases at J; junction bases unmatched: 12. CDR3 nucleotide sequence: TGCAGCTTCCGAGCTAGCGGGAACAAATACTTC. Translated, it gives CSFRASGNKYF.

The genes are TRBV5-8 and TRBJ2-1; D gene ambiguous. The CDR3 length is 15 residues. Germline CDR1 and CDR2: SGHTS and YDEGEE. V was cut by 1 base and J by 2 bases, with 10 bases left in between. The CDR3, as DNA: TGTGCCAGCAGCTTGCGAACAGTTACCTACAATGAGCAGTTCTTC. It yields the protein CASSLRTVTYNEQFF. The full variable domain, with the rest looked up from reference TRBV5-8 and TRBJ2-1, is EAGVTQSPTHLIKTRGQQATLRCSPISGHTSVYWYQQALGLGLQFLLWYDEGEERNRGNFPPRFSGRQFPNYSSELNVNALELEDSALYLCASSLRTVTYNEQFFGPGTRLTVL.

The V gene is TRBV24-1, the J gene TRBJ2-1; possibly TRBD1 for D (6 bases). Between the trimmed V and J ends, which lost 7 bases and 2 bases, there was a span of 14 bases. Germline V gene data show CDR1 as KGHDR and CDR2 as SFDVKD. This CDR3 contains 15 residues. Here the CDR3 reads CATSSSRGTYNEQFF. For the CDR3, the DNA is TGTGCCACCAGCTCTTCGAGGGGGACCTACAATGAGCAGTTCTTC.

The chain links TRBV25-1 to TRBJ2-1; 8 bases are a match to TRBD1. This CDR3 has 17 residues. The V segment lost 5 bases and the J segment 10 bases; nucleotides outside the gene matches: 19. Germline V gene lookup returns CDR1 MGHDK and CDR2 SYGVNS. The DNA of the CDR3 is TGTGCCAGCAGTCCCGGACAGGGCCGAATTAAGGGTCTCGAGCAGTTCTTC. Translated, it gives CASSPGQGRIKGLEQFF.

V is TRBV6-5 and J is TRBJ2-6; TRBD1 matches 8 bases. The CDR3 length is 16 residues. From germline, CDR1 is MNHEY and CDR2 SVGAGI. With V trimmed by 2 bases and J by 2 bases, 2 bases remained unmatched. The CDR3 region has the DNA TGTGCCAGCAGTTACCAGACAGGGGCTGGGGCCAACGTCCTGACTTTC. It encodes CASSYQTGAGANVLTF.